This TCR beta chain originates from a study of blood T cell repertoires in COVID-19 (dated by TCRdb to the early 2020s). About the study as a whole: Samples covering the acute and convalescent phases of COVID-19 were provided by collaborators in the United States, Italy and Spain. The sample metadata nearly always contained a de-identified subject ID, COVID-19 status, age in years and sex. The repertoires were released in a freely available public database intended as a resource for research on the immune response to SARS-CoV-2. The samples were drawn from two sources: the first 160 participants of the ongoing ImmuneRACE study, and approximately 1,300 subjects contributed by 6 global collaborators. The material from the prospective study consisted of cDNA or gDNA derived from T cells, B-cell-depleted T cells, or PBMCs. Subjects who had been exposed to COVID-19, were actively infected with it, or had recovered from it provided the deeply sampled blood TCRbeta repertoires that made up the dataset. Where HLA class I and class II types were available, the types were taken from metadata supplied by the sample provider, not from assay-based typing. Paper-wide results and their limitations: How much clinical and demographic metadata was included differed by source and by participant, and the metadata was provided uncurated.

From a lookup of the germline V gene, CDR1 and CDR2 are SGHVS and FQNEAQ. V was cut back by 5 bases and J by 2 bases, leaving a gap of 19 bases between them. The CDR3 holds 17 amino acids from the cysteine to the phenylalanine. Only CDR3 DNA is held: 51 bases, read in frame from base 1. At one collaborating source in Seattle, patients were enrolled during active infection and were followed longitudinally through the course of disease. Whole blood was collected in K2EDTA tubes by collaborating institutions according to the institutions' own protocols. For TCRbeta analysis, collaborator samples were shipped as frozen whole blood, as isolated PBMCs, or as DNA extracted from either sample type. TCRbeta CDR3 regions were amplified from genomic DNA using the immunoSEQ Assay, a bias-controlled multiplex PCR. In the paper's pipeline: The number of nucleated cells in each sample was estimated from the amplification of reference gene primers within the assay. Sequence reads were collapsed and filtered to measure the absolute abundance of every unique TCRbeta CDR3 rearrangement. Productive Simpson clonality was computed per sample as the square root of Simpson's diversity index over productive rearrangements. TCRdb provides this immuneACCESS table in a form limited to in-frame rearrangements. Some clones are lacking; in checked studies, under half of them reflect an unresolved V gene, and why the rest are absent is not known. V, J and clone size are those of that table, while D and trimming were read from the DNA. This sample has 150,000 to 200,000 clones in its table, and around 83% of those were observed once. The ten largest account for about 8.3% of the sample.

As to this clone: No antigen is known for it. No much larger clone is present one base from it, and per-base qualities are unavailable.

The clonotype was recovered from a woman aged 70-85 years with COVID-19, enrolled during active disease. This sequence uses TRBV7-8 and TRBJ2-4; a tentative D call is TRBD1 (5 bases match). The source material was peripheral blood. CDR3 protein: CASSGPRGQLTKNIQYF. The sequenced DNA is TGTGCCAGCAGCGGACCCCGAGGACAACTAACCAAAAACATTCAGTACTTC.